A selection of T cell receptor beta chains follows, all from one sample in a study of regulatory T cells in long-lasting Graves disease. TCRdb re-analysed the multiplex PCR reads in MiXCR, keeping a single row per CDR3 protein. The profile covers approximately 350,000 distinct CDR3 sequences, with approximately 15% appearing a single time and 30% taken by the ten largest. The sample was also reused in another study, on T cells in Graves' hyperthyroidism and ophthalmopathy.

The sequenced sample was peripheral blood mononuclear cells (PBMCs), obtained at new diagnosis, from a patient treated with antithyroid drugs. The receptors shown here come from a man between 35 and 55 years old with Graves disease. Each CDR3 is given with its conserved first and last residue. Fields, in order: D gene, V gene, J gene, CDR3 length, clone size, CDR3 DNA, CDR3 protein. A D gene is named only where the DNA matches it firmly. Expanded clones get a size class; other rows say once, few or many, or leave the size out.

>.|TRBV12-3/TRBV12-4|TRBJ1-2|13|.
TGTGCCAGCAGCACGGGACACGGCTATGGCTACACCTTC
CASSTGHGYGYTF
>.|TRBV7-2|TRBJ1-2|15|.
TGTGCCAGCAGCTTAGCTGGGGGGGATAACTATGGCTACACCTTC
CASSLAGGDNYGYTF
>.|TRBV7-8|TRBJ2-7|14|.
TGTGCCAGCAGCTTAGGGGGGGGGGCTGGTGAGCAGTACTTC
CASSLGGGAGEQYF
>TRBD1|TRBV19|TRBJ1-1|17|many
TGTGCCAGTAGTATAGCCAGGGGGTTAAGCTCTAGCACTGAAGCTTTCTTT
CASSIARGLSSSTEAFF
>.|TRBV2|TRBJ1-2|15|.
TGTGCCAGCAGTCAAACAGACAGGAGGTTCTATGGCTACACCTTC
CASSQTDRRFYGYTF
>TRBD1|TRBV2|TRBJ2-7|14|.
TGTGCCAGCAGTGACCAGGGGGATACCTACGAGCAGTACTTC
CASSDQGDTYEQYF
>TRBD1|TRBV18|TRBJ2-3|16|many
TGTGCCAGCTCCCAACCCGACAGGGGGAGCACAGATACGCAGTATTTT
CASSQPDRGSTDTQYF
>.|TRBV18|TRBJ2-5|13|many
TGTGCCAGCTCACCACGGATGGAAGAGACCCAGTACTTC
CASSPRMEETQYF
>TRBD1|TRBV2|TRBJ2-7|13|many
TGTGCCAGCAGTGGGACAGGGGTCGACGAGCAGTACTTC
CASSGTGVDEQYF
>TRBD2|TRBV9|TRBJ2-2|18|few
TGTGCCAGCAGCGTAGTTCCTAGCGGGGGGGCCAGTGCCGGGGAGCTGTTTTTT
CASSVVPSGGASAGELFF
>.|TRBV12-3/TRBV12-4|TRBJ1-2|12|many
TGTGCCAGCAGTTCGTACCGGTATGGCTACACCTTC
CASSSYRYGYTF